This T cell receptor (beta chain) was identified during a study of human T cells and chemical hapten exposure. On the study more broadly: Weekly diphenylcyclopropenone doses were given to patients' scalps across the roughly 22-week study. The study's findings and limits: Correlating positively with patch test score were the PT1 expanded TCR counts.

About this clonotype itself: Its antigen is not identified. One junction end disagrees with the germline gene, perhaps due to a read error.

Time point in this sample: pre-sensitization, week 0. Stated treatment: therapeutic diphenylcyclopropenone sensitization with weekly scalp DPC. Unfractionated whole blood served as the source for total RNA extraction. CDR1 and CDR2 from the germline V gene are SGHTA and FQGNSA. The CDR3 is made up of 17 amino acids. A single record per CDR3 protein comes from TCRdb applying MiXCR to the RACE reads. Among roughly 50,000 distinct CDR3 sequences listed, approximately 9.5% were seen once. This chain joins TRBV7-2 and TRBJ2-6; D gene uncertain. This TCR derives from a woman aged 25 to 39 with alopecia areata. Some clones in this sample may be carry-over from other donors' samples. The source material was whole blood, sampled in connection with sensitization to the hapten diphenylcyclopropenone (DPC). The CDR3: CASSLGEVFSGTNVLTF. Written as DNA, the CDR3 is TGTGCCAGCAGCTTAGGGGAAGTGTTTTCTGGGACCAACGTCCTGACTTTC. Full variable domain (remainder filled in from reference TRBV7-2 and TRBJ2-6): GAGVSQSPSNKVTEKGKDVELRCDPISGHTALYWYRQSLGQGLEFLIYFQGNSAPDKSGLPSDRFSAERTGGSVSTLTIQRTQQEDSAVYLCASSLGEVFSGTNVLTFGAGSRLTVL.